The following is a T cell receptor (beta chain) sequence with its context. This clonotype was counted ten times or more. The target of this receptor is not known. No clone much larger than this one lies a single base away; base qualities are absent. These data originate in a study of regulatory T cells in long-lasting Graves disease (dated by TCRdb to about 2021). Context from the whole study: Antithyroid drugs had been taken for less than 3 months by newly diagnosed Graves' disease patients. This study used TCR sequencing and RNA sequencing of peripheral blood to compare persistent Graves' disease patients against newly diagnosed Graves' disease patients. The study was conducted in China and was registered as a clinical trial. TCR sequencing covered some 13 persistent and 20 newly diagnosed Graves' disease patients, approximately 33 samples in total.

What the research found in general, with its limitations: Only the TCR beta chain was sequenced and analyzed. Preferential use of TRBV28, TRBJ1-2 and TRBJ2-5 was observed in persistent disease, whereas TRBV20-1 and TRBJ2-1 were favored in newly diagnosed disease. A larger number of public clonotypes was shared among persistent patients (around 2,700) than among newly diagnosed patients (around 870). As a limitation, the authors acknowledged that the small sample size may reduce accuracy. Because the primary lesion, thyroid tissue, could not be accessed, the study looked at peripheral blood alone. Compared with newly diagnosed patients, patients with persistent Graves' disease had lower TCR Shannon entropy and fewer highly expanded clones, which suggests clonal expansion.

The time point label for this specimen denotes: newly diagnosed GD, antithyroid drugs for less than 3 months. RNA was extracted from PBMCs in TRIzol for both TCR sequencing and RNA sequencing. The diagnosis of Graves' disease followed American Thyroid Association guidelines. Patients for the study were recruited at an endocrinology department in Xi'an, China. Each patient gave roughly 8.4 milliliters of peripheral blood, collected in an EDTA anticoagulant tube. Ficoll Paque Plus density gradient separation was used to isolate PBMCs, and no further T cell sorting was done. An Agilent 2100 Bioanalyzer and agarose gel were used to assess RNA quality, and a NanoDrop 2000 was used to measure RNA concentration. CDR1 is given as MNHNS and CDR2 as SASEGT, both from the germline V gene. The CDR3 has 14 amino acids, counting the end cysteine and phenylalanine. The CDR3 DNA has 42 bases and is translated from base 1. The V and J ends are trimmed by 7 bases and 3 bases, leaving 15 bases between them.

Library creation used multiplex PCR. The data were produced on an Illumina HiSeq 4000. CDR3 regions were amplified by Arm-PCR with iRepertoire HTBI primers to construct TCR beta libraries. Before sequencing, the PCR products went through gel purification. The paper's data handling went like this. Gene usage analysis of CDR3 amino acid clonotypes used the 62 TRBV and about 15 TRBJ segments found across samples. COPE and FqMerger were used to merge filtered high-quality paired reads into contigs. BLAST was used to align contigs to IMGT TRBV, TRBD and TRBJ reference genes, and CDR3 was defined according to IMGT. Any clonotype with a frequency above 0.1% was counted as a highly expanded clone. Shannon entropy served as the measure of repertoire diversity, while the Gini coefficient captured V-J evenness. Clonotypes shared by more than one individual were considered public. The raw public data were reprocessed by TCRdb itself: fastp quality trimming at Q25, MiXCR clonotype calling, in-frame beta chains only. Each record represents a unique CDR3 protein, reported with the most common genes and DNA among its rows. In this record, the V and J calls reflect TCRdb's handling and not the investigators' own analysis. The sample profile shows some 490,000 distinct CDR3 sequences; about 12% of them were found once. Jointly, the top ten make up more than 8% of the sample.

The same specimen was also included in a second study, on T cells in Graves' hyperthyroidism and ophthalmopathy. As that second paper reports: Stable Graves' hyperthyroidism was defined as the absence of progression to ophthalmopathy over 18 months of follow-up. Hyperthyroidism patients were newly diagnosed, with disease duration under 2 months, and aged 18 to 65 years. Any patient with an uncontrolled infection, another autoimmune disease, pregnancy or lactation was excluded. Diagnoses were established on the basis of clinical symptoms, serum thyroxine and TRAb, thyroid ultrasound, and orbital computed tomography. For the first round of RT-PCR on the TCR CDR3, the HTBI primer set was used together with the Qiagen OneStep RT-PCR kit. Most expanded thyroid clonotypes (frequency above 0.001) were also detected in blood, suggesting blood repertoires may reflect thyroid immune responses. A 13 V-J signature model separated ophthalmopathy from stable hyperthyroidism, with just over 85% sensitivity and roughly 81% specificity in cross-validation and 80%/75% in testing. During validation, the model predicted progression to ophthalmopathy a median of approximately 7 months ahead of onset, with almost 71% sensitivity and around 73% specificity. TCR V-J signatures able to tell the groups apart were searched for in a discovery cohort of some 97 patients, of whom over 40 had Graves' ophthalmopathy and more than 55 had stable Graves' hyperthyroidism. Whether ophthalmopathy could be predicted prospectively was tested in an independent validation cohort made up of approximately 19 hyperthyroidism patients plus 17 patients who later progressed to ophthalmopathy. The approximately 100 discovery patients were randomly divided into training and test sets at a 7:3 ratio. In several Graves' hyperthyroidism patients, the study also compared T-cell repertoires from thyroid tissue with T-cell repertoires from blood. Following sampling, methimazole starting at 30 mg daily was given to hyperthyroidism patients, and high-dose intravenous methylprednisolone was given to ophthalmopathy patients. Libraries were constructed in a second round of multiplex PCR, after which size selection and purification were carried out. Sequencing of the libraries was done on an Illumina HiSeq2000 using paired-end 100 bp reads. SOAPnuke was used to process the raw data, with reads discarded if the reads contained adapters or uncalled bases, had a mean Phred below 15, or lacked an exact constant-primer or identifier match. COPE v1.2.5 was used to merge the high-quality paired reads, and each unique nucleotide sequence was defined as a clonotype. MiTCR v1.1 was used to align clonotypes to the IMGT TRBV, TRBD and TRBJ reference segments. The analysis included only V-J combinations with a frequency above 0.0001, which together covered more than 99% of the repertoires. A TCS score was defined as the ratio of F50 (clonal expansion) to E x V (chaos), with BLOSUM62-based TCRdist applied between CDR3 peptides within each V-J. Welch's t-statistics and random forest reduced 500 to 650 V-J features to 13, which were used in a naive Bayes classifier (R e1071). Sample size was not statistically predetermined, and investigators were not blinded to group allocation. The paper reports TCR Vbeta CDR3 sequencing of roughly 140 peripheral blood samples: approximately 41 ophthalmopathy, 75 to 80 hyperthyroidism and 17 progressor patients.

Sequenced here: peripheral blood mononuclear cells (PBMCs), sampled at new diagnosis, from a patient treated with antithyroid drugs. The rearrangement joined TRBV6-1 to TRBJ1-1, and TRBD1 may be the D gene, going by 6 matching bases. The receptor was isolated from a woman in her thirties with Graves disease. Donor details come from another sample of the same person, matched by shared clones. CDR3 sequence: CASTKNRGDTEAFF. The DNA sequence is TGTGCCAGCACTAAAAATAGGGGGGACACTGAAGCTTTCTTT.